The clone carrying this T cell receptor beta chain was seen a handful of times. Its target is not known. Expressed TCRB transcripts got sequenced, as all isolated RNA was reverse transcribed. Profiled with immunoSEQ multiplex PCR; TCRdb holds only in-frame clones, not every one. The data contain fewer than 200,000 clones, under 9.5% of them singletons. By way of CD45RO/CCR7/CD25/CD127/CD95/CD27, the CD4+ regulatory, stem cell-like memory, central memory and naive cells were sorted. This entry comes from a study of beta chain features in type 1 diabetes. Study context: Examination covered approximately 100 million sorted cells spanning all samples. Overall study findings and caveats: An over-representation of cells with high TCR expression could result from cDNA sequencing. Whether TCRB rearrangement is influenced by HLA type was left unresolved in this analysis.

Input material: central memory CD4+ T cells from blood. The TCR originated in a man aged 18 to 30 in good health.

The chain's CDR3 is CASSPDRGGSNTEAFF. Written as DNA, the CDR3 is TGCGCCAGCAGCCCCGACAGGGGGGGATCCAACACTGAAGCTTTCTTT. The V and J genes are TRBV5-1 and TRBJ1-1; 9 positions agree with TRBD1. Germline lookup yields CDR1 SGHRS and CDR2 YFSETQ. Unmatched junction bases numbered 9, after V lost 4 bases and J lost 2 bases. This CDR3 spans 16 amino acids.